This TCR beta chain comes out of a study of T cell changes during pregnancy in multiple sclerosis. V dropped 2 bases and J dropped 8; count of bases not matched to a gene: 2. Germline values: CDR1 SGHRS, CDR2 YFSETQ. The CDR3 is 12 residues long. Libraries were prepared by immunoSEQ multiplex PCR; TCRdb keeps only in-frame clonotypes and omits some of them. Of tens of thousands of clones in the sample, roughly 90% were seen once. The receptor was isolated from a female donor with multiple sclerosis, enrolled in a pregnancy study. The sample in question was CD4+ T cells from peripheral blood mononuclear cells, obtained in the second trimester of pregnancy. The chain carries TRBV5-1 and TRBJ1-1; the match to TRBD1 covers 8 bases. DNA of the CDR3: TGCGCCAGCAGCTTAGACAGGGGAGAAGCTTTCTTT. Its translation: CASSLDRGEAFF.